The rows below give T cell receptor beta chains drawn from one sample of a study of T cell responses to AZD1222 COVID-19 vaccine. Here immunoSEQ multiplex PCR was the method, and the copy in TCRdb shows in-frame clones only, minus some. The repertoire holds roughly 75,000 clones, about four fifths seen once, with roughly 10% in the top ten. The sample here was peripheral blood, taken on day 0 of AZD1222 vaccination. These receptors were collected from an adult in good health. Each CDR3 is given with its conserved first and last residue. A D gene is named only where the DNA matches it firmly. Some rows mark clone size as missing; the rest say once, few, many or name a class of expanded clone.

j_gene: TRBJ1-5
abundance: .
d_gene: .
len: 19
v_gene: TRBV6-2/TRBV6-3
CDR3nt: TGTGCCAGCAGTTTCCAGCCCGGCGTGGTCATGACCGTGGATCAGCCCCAGCATTTT
CDR3aa: CASSFQPGVVMTVDQPQHF

j_gene: TRBJ1-2
abundance: .
d_gene: .
len: 14
v_gene: TRBV5-4
CDR3nt: TGTGCCAGCAGCTTGCAAAGGCCGGGATGGGGCTACACCTTC
CDR3aa: CASSLQRPGWGYTF

j_gene: TRBJ2-6
abundance: few
d_gene: .
len: 15
v_gene: TRBV4-2
CDR3nt: TGTGCCAGCAGCCGACAGTTAACTGGGGCCAACGTCCTGACTTTC
CDR3aa: CASSRQLTGANVLTF

j_gene: TRBJ1-1
abundance: .
d_gene: .
len: 13
v_gene: TRBV7-2
CDR3nt: TGTGCCAGCAGCTTACAGTTCGACACTGAAGCTTTCTTT
CDR3aa: CASSLQFDTEAFF

j_gene: TRBJ2-3
abundance: .
d_gene: TRBD1
len: 15
v_gene: TRBV25-1
CDR3nt: TGTGCCAGCAGTGAATGGGGACAGGGGGGAGATACGCAGTATTTT
CDR3aa: CASSEWGQGGDTQYF

j_gene: TRBJ1-2
abundance: .
d_gene: .
len: 14
v_gene: TRBV3-1/TRBV3-2
CDR3nt: TGTGCCAGCAGCCAAGACAGCAAAGGCTATGGCTACACCTTC
CDR3aa: CASSQDSKGYGYTF

j_gene: TRBJ2-7
abundance: .
d_gene: .
len: 13
v_gene: TRBV6-5
CDR3nt: TGTGCCACCTCGTCAAGAGCGACTGGCGAGCAGTACTTC
CDR3aa: CATSSRATGEQYF

j_gene: TRBJ1-2
abundance: .
d_gene: .
len: 13
v_gene: TRBV11-2
CDR3nt: TGTGCCAGCAGCACTGGGGGAAACTATGGCTACACCTTC
CDR3aa: CASSTGGNYGYTF

j_gene: TRBJ1-1
abundance: .
d_gene: TRBD1
len: 13
v_gene: TRBV19
CDR3nt: TGTGCCAGTAGAACAGGGGGGAACACTGAAGCTTTCTTT
CDR3aa: CASRTGGNTEAFF

j_gene: TRBJ2-7
abundance: .
d_gene: .
len: 13
v_gene: TRBV3-1/TRBV3-2
CDR3nt: TGTGCCAGCACCGACAGACTATGGGGCGAGCAGTACTTC
CDR3aa: CASTDRLWGEQYF

j_gene: TRBJ2-2
abundance: medium-sized
d_gene: TRBD1
len: 13
v_gene: TRBV19
CDR3nt: TGTGCCAGTAGTCCGGACAGGGCCGGGGAGCTGTTTTTT
CDR3aa: CASSPDRAGELFF

j_gene: TRBJ2-7
abundance: .
d_gene: .
len: 16
v_gene: TRBV5-1
CDR3nt: TGCGCCAGCAGCAGCAACTTTATCGGGGCAGGGCTCGAGCAGTACTTC
CDR3aa: CASSSNFIGAGLEQYF

j_gene: TRBJ2-2
abundance: .
d_gene: TRBD2
len: 20
v_gene: TRBV7-8
CDR3nt: TGTGCCAGCAGCCCCCTTTCACCGGGACTAGCGGGGGGGAACACCGGGGAGCTGTTTTTT
CDR3aa: CASSPLSPGLAGGNTGELFF

j_gene: TRBJ2-7
abundance: .
d_gene: TRBD2
len: 15
v_gene: TRBV10-2
CDR3nt: TGCGCCAGCAGAGAAGCGGGGCCCGAGGGCTACGAGCAGTACTTC
CDR3aa: CASREAGPEGYEQYF

j_gene: TRBJ1-1
abundance: .
d_gene: .
len: 15
v_gene: TRBV6-2/TRBV6-3
CDR3nt: TGTGCCAGCAGCTGGGGGGGGGCCAGCCCAACTGAAGCTTTCTTT
CDR3aa: CASSWGGASPTEAFF

j_gene: TRBJ2-3
abundance: .
d_gene: TRBD1
len: 15
v_gene: TRBV11-2
CDR3nt: TGTGCCAGCAGTTACAGGGGGCTGGAGGCAGATACGCAGTATTTT
CDR3aa: CASSYRGLEADTQYF

j_gene: TRBJ2-7
abundance: .
d_gene: .
len: 13
v_gene: TRBV28
CDR3nt: TGTGCCAGCAGTTTACAAGGGGCCTACGAGCAGTACTTC
CDR3aa: CASSLQGAYEQYF

j_gene: TRBJ2-5
abundance: .
d_gene: TRBD2
len: 16
v_gene: TRBV3-1/TRBV3-2
CDR3nt: TGTGCCAGCAGCCAAGACTGGACTAGCGGGGTAAAGACCCAGTACTTC
CDR3aa: CASSQDWTSGVKTQYF

j_gene: TRBJ2-7
abundance: few
d_gene: TRBD1
len: 15
v_gene: TRBV7-2
CDR3nt: TGTGCCAGCAGCAGAGAGGGGACAGGGCCCTACGAGCAGTACTTC
CDR3aa: CASSREGTGPYEQYF

j_gene: TRBJ2-3
abundance: .
d_gene: TRBD2
len: 18
v_gene: TRBV3-1/TRBV3-2
CDR3nt: TGTGCCAGCAGCCGGAAAACGGGCGGGGGGTCTAGCACAGATACGCAGTATTTT
CDR3aa: CASSRKTGGGSSTDTQYF

j_gene: TRBJ2-1
abundance: .
d_gene: .
len: 15
v_gene: TRBV18
CDR3nt: TGTGCCAGCTCTCCGTTCGGTACAGAATACAATGAGCAGTTCTTC
CDR3aa: CASSPFGTEYNEQFF

j_gene: TRBJ1-3
abundance: once
d_gene: .
len: 14
v_gene: TRBV9
CDR3nt: TGTGCCAGCAGCGCCCTACAAGCTTCTGACACCATATATTTT
CDR3aa: CASSALQASDTIYF

j_gene: TRBJ2-5
abundance: .
d_gene: TRBD2
len: 14
v_gene: TRBV19
CDR3nt: TGTGCCAGTAGTATAGGGGCGGGAGGAGAGACCCAGTACTTC
CDR3aa: CASSIGAGGETQYF

j_gene: TRBJ2-1
abundance: .
d_gene: .
len: 15
v_gene: TRBV4-1
CDR3nt: TGCGCCAGCAGCCAAGAGGGCAGCGCCGTAAATGAGCAGTTCTTC
CDR3aa: CASSQEGSAVNEQFF

j_gene: TRBJ1-5
abundance: .
d_gene: TRBD1
len: 15
v_gene: TRBV30
CDR3nt: TGTGCCTGGAGTGTCGCCGGACAGGACCCATCTGCCCAGCATTTT
CDR3aa: CAWSVAGQDPSAQHF

j_gene: TRBJ2-6
abundance: .
d_gene: .
len: 17
v_gene: TRBV7-8
CDR3nt: TGTGCCAGCAGCCCCCCGGGGGTCCACTCTGGGGCCAACGTCCTGACTTTC
CDR3aa: CASSPPGVHSGANVLTF

j_gene: TRBJ2-5
abundance: .
d_gene: .
len: 15
v_gene: TRBV18
CDR3nt: TGTGCCAGCTCACCAATGGACTCCCCGCAAGAGACCCAGTACTTC
CDR3aa: CASSPMDSPQETQYF

j_gene: TRBJ2-3
abundance: once
d_gene: .
len: 14
v_gene: TRBV24-1
CDR3nt: TGTGCCACAGCGGCACGGGGGCGTACAGATACGCAGTATTTT
CDR3aa: CATAARGRTDTQYF

j_gene: TRBJ1-6
abundance: .
d_gene: .
len: 15
v_gene: TRBV27
CDR3nt: TGTGCCAGCAGTATAAGGACCTCCTATAATTCACCCCTCCACTTT
CDR3aa: CASSIRTSYNSPLHF

j_gene: TRBJ2-7
abundance: .
d_gene: TRBD1
len: 14
v_gene: TRBV27
CDR3nt: TGTGCCAGCAGTTACAAGACAGGGGGCTACGAGCAGTACTTC
CDR3aa: CASSYKTGGYEQYF

j_gene: TRBJ2-2
abundance: .
d_gene: .
len: 14
v_gene: TRBV3-1/TRBV3-2
CDR3nt: TGTGCCAGCAGCCAAGTGGTGGAACCCGGGGAGCTGTTTTTT
CDR3aa: CASSQVVEPGELFF

j_gene: TRBJ2-1
abundance: .
d_gene: TRBD1
len: 15
v_gene: TRBV15
CDR3nt: TGTGCCACCAGCGAGGGGGACAGGGGAAGGGGTGAGCAGTTCTTC
CDR3aa: CATSEGDRGRGEQFF

j_gene: TRBJ2-5
abundance: .
d_gene: TRBD2
len: 16
v_gene: TRBV4-1
CDR3nt: TGCGCCAGCAGCCAGAACCTACTAGCGGGTCAAGAGACCCAGTACTTC
CDR3aa: CASSQNLLAGQETQYF